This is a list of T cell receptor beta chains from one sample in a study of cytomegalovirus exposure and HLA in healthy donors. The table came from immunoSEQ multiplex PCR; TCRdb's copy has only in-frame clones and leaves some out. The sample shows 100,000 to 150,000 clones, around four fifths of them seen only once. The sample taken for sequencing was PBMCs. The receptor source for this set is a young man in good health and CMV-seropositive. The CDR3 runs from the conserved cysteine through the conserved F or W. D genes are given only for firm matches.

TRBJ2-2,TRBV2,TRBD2,CASSPQGTSAYAGELFF
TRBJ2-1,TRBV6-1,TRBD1,CASRSGTGPYNEQFF
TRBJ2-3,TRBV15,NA,CATSLEGGTDTQYF
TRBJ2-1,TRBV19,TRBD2,CASSIGPGTSGNEQFF
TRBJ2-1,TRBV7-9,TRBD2,CASSFPGTSIGEQFF
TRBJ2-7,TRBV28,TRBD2,CASTGTSGYYEQYF
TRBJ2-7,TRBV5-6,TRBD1,CASSSGTVYLSYEQYF
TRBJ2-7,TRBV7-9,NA,CASTQPGRAQDEQYF
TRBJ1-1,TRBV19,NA,CASSIVWGGGNTEAFF
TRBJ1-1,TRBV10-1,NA,CATSPGQFTEAFF
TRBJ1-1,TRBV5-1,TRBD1,CASSLVGTGLGVAEAFF
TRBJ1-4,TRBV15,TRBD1,CATSRQTGLNNEKLFF
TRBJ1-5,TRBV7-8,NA,CASSFGRQPQHF
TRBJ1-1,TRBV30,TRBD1,CAWPPGQDTEAFF
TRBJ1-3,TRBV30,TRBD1,CAWPDRASGNTIYF
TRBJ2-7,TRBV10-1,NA,CATSSYEQYF
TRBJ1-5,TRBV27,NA,CASSALPNQPQHF
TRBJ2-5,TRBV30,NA,CAWSWLVQETQYF
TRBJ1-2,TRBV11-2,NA,CASSRLGGSYGYTF
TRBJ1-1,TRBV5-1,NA,CASSLFNPEDTEAFF
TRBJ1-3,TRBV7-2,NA,CASSLSPGTTGNTIYF
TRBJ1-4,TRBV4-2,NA,CASSQDAELGRLFF
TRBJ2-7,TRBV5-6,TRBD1,CASSPYLRQGSYEQYF
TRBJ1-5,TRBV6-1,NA,CASTREGSFIQPQHF
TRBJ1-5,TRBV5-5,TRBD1,CASSTTGTGFLNQPQHF
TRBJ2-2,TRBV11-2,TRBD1,CASTPGQGRWAGELFF
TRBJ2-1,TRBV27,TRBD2,CASSFYGGGYNEQFF
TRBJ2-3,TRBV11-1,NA,CASSLLGAGTQYF
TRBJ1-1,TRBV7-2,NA,CASSLGRGNTEAFF
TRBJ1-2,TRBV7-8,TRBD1,CASSTTGDYGYTF
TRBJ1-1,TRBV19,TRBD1,CASSIQGAYGTEAFF
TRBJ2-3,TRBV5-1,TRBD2,CASSPGLASTDTQYF
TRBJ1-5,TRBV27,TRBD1,CASSRGTGEQPQHF
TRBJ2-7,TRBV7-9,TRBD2,CASSTPSGTYEQYF
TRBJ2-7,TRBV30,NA,CAHTLSGAGEQYF
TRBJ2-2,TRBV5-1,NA,CASSLNNLNTGELFF
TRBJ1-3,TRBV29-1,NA,CSVVDGTTRNTIYF
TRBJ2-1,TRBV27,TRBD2,CASTQGASGRNEQFF
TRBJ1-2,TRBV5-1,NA,CASSHRVNYGYTF
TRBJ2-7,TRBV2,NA,CASSTTGSAQYF
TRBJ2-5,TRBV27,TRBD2,CASSSKREGEETQYF
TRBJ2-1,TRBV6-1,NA,CASSGTRQALVAYNEQFF